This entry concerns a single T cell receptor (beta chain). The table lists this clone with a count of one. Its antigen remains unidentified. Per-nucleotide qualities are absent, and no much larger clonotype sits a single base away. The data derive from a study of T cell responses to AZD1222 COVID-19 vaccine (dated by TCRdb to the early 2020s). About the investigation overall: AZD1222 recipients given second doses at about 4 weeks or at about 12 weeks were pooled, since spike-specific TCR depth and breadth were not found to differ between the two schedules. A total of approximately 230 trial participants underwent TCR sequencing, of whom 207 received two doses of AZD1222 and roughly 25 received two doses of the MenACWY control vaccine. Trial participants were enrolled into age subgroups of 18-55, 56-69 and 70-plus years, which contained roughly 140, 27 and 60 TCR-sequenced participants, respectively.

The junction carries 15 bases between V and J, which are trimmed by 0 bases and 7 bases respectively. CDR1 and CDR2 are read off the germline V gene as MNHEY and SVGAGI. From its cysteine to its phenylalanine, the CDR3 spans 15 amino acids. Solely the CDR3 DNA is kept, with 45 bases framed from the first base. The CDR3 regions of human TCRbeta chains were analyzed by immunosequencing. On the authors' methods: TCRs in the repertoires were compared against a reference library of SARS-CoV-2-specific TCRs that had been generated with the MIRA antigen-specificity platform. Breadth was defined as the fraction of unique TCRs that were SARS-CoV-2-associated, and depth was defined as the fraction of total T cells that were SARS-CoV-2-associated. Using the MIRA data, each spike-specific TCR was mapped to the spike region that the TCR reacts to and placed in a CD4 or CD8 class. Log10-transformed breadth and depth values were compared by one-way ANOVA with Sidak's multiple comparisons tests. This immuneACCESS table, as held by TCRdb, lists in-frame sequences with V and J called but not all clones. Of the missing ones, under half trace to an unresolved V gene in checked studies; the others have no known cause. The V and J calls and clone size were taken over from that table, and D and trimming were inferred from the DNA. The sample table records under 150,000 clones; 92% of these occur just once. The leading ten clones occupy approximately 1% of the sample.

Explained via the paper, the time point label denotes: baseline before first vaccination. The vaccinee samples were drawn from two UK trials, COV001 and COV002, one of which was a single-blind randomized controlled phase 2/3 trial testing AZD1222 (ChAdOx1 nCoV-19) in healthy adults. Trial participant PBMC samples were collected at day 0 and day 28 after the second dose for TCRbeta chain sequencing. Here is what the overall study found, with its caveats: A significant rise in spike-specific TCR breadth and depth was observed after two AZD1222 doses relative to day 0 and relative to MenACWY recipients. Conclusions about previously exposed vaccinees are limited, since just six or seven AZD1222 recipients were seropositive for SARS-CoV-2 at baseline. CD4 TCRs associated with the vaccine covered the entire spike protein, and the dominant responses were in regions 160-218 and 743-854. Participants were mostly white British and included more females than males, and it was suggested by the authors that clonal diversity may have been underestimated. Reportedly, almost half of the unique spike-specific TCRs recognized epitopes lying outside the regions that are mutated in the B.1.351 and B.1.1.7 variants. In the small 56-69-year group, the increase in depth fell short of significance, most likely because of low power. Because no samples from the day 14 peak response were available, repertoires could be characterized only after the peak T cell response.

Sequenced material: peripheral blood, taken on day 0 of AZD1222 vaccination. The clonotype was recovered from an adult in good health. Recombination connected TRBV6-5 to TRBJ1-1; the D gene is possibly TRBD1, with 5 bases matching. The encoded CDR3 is CASSYSWARGREAFF. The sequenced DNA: TGTGCCAGCAGTTACTCGTGGGCACGGGGACGTGAAGCTTTCTTT.